The present T cell receptor (beta chain) was sequenced within a study of blood T cell repertoires in COVID-19. Study overall: T cells, B-cell-depleted T cells, or PBMCs provided the cDNA or gDNA that served as material.

In the original analysis: Reference gene primer amplification in the assay estimated nucleated cell counts. The method was immunoSEQ multiplex PCR; TCRdb's version includes in-frame clones alone and lacks a portion of them. The D gene and trimming were derived from the DNA, and the V and J assignments and clone size from that table. The sample holds about 210,000 clones; approximately 82% are singletons and the top ten take about 8.9%. Input material: peripheral blood. The sequence was obtained from a woman aged 45-60 years with acute or convalescent COVID-19.

CDR3 coding DNA: TGTGCCAGCAGAACCTCAGGGGCCGGGGAGCTGTTTTTT. Its translation is CASRTSGAGELFF. The gene calls are TRBV28 and TRBJ2-2; TRBD1 might be the D (6 bases). The CDR3 contains 13 residues. Germline CDR1 reads MDHEN; CDR2 reads SYDVKM. V was pared by 6 bases and J by 6 bases, with 11 bases between.